Below, one T cell receptor beta chain is given with its context. The data were taken from a study of T cell changes during pregnancy in multiple sclerosis. The data were produced by immunoSEQ multiplex PCR, yet TCRdb's version contains in-frame clones alone and is incomplete. This table has some 100,000 clones, about 90% appearing once. The germline V and J ends were trimmed by 5 bases and 5 bases, with 15 bases remaining between them. The CDR3 is made up of 14 amino acids. CDR1 is MNHEY and CDR2 is SVGAGI in the germline V gene. The rearrangement uses TRBV6-5 and TRBJ1-2, with a tentative D call TRBD1 (5 bases). The sample consisted of peripheral blood, taken in the second trimester of pregnancy. This receptor was taken from a female donor with multiple sclerosis, enrolled in a pregnancy study. CDR3 region: CASSLQTGGYGYTF. In nucleotides, the CDR3 is TGTGCCAGCAGTCTTCAAACTGGGGGGTATGGCTACACCTTC.